One and the same sample provided the 29 T cell receptor beta chains below, sequenced in a study of glioma-infiltrating T cells after dendritic cell vaccination (dated by TCRdb to the mid-2010s). The protocol used for the library was the immunoSEQ multiplex PCR assay. TCRdb obtained this table from immuneACCESS and retained in-frame rearrangements with V and J assigned. These tables miss some clones; where compared with another copy, unresolved V genes account for less than half of the shortfall, and the remainder is unexplained. The sample includes about 76,000 clones, with around 90% observed a single time. The leading ten clones occupy approximately 2.1% of the sample. This specimen's time point label, interpreted: after dendritic cell vaccination, including at tumor progression/relapse. The sequencing here drew on blood, taken after dendritic cell vaccination. These receptor sequences come from a human donor with glioblastoma.

The V and J genes are TRBV28 and TRBJ1-3; D gene uncertain. Trimming took 3 bases from V and 0 from J, leaving 6 bases between them. Germline-derived CDR1 and CDR2 are MDHEN and SYDVKM. This CDR3 comprises 14 residues. CDR3 DNA: TGTGCCAGCAGTTTGGGCACCTCTGGAAACACCATATATTTT. It encodes CASSLGTSGNTIYF.

The chain couples TRBV7-2 to TRBJ1-5; D is unclear. The germline gives CDR1 SGHTA, CDR2 FQGNSA. The V gene lost 4 bases and the J gene lost 4 bases, with 8 bases spanning the gap. The CDR3 totals 13 residues. In DNA form, the CDR3 reads TGTGCCAGCAGCTCCCAGCGGAATCAGCCCCAGCATTTT. Its protein is CASSSQRNQPQHF.

The chain combines TRBV9 with TRBJ2-6; D is unresolved. Deletions cut 3 bases from V and 0 bases from J, with 13 bases between. The germline gives CDR1 SGDLS, CDR2 YYNGEE. The CDR3 covers 17 residues. The CDR3: CASSALSGSSGANVLTF. The CDR3 DNA is TGTGCCAGCAGCGCTTTGTCAGGTAGCTCTGGGGCCAACGTCCTGACTTTC.

This chain links TRBV7-8 with TRBJ2-2; TRBD2 is a possible D gene (6 bases). Trimming left V 1 base short and J 0 bases short, with 12 bases between. CDR1 SGHVS and CDR2 FQNEAQ come from the germline V gene. CDR3 length equals 17 residues. The DNA of the CDR3 is TGTGCCAGCAGCTTAGGCCCGGGGAGGACGAACACCGGGGAGCTGTTTTTT. Translated: CASSLGPGRTNTGELFF.

About this clone: An end of the junction does not agree with germline; a read error may underlie this. V and J are TRBV2 and TRBJ2-7; 9 positions match TRBD2. CDR3 length: 13 residues. Germline V lookup: CDR1 SNHLY, CDR2 FYNNEI. The CDR3 loop reads CAGRGLARDEQYF. Here the CDR3 DNA reads TGTGCCGGCAGGGGACTAGCACGCGACGAGCAGTACTTC. Supplemented by reference TRBV2 and TRBJ2-7, the full variable domain reads EPEVTQTPSHQVTQMGQEVILRCVPISNHLYFYWYRQILGQKVEFLVSFYNNEISEKSEIFDDQFSVERPDGSNFTLKIRSTKLEDSAMYFCAGRGLARDEQYFGPGTRLTVT.

V is TRBV7-8 and J is TRBJ1-5; possible D gene TRBD1, 5 bases. Trimming left V 1 base short and J 7 bases short, with 8 bases between. This CDR3 comprises 13 residues. From germline, CDR1 is SGHVS and CDR2 FQNEAQ. In DNA, the CDR3 is TGTGCCAGCAGCTTAGTACAGGACCAGCCCCAGCATTTT. Translating gives CASSLVQDQPQHF.

This sequence joins TRBV5-1 and TRBJ1-4, with D possibly matching TRBD1 (5 bases). CDR3 length equals 15 residues. V gave up 4 bases and J gave up 7 bases, with 17 bases separating them. Per the germline V gene, CDR1 is SGHRS and CDR2 is YFSETQ. The CDR3 sequence is CASSPGGGLGEKLFF. CDR3 nucleotides: TGCGCCAGCAGCCCCGGGGGAGGGCTAGGTGAAAAACTGTTTTTT.

The V and J genes are TRBV19 and TRBJ2-2, with TRBD1 identical over 8 bases. The germline V gene encodes CDR1 LNHDA and CDR2 SQIVND (reference sequence). The CDR3 totals 16 residues. After removal of 6 bases from V and 5 bases from J, the junction contained 11 bases not matched to a gene. This CDR3 reads CASSGFAGGRTGELFF. For the CDR3, the DNA is TGTGCCAGTAGCGGGTTCGCAGGGGGCAGAACCGGGGAGCTGTTTTTT.

The rearrangement links TRBV6-1 to TRBJ2-2; possibly TRBD1 for D (5 bases). CDR3 length: 13 residues. Germline V gene sequence: CDR1 MNHNS, CDR2 SASEGT. V dropped 3 bases and J dropped 3 bases, with 5 bases sitting between them. CDR3 sequence reads: CASSDRDTGELFF. For the CDR3, the DNA is TGTGCCAGCAGTGACAGGGACACCGGGGAGCTGTTTTTT.

The rearrangement joins TRBV7-9 to TRBJ2-7; TRBD1 matches at 9 bases. With V trimmed by 5 bases and J by 4 bases, 6 bases remained unmatched. CDR1 and CDR2 (germline): SEHNR, FQNEAQ (reference sequence). The CDR3 has 14 residues. The CDR3 DNA reads as TGTGCCAGCAGCAACCGGGACAGGGAGTACGAGCAGTACTTC. Protein: CASSNRDREYEQYF.

V and J are TRBV5-1 and TRBJ1-1; 11 bases align to TRBD1. The CDR3 has 16 residues. V lost 0 bases, J lost 5 bases, and 6 bases stayed unmatched. CDR1 and CDR2 (germline): SGHRS, YFSETQ. The CDR3: CASSLGTGGAGTEAFF. The CDR3 DNA follows: TGCGCCAGCAGCTTGGGGACAGGGGGCGCGGGTACTGAAGCTTTCTTT.

Written as DNA, the CDR3 is TGTGCCAGCAGCCTGGGGGGTCAAGACAGTCAAGAGACCCAGTACTTC. It codes for CASSLGGQDSQETQYF. V and J are TRBV11-3 and TRBJ2-5; perhaps TRBD2 as D (6 bases). The CDR3 contains 16 residues. Germline loops: CDR1 SGHNT, CDR2 YENEEA. The V end lost 5 bases, the J end lost 2 bases, and 18 bases lay between the germline ends.

V and J are TRBV2 and TRBJ1-3; D remains unclear. The germline V gene encodes CDR1 SNHLY and CDR2 FYNNEI. The CDR3 length is 17 residues. V lost 2 bases and J 3 bases, leaving 17 bases between the germline ends. The CDR3 DNA reads as TGTGCCAGCAGTGAAAGAGGCCGAACGATTGGTGGAAACACCATATATTTT. Amino acids: CASSERGRTIGGNTIYF.

The chain uses TRBV6-5 and TRBJ2-2; 7 nucleotides match TRBD1. The junction had 0 bases not matched to a gene; V was cut back by 2 bases and J by 0 bases. CDR1 is MNHEY and CDR2 is SVGAGI in the germline V gene. The CDR3 loop spans 15 amino acids. The CDR3 here is CASSYGTANTGELFF. CDR3 DNA: TGTGCCAGCAGTTACGGGACAGCGAACACCGGGGAGCTGTTTTTT.

The V and J genes are TRBV2 and TRBJ2-7; 7 bases are a match to TRBD2. V lost 3 bases and J lost 3; bases outside the gene matches: 2. The CDR3 spans 13 residues. Germline V gene lookup returns CDR1 SNHLY and CDR2 FYNNEI. The CDR3 DNA is TGTGCCAGCAGTGACGGGACTAACTACGAGCAGTACTTC. This translates into CASSDGTNYEQYF.

The J gene is TRBJ1-2, the V gene TRBV4-1; maybe TRBD1 (5 bases). The V and J ends lost 1 base and 4 bases respectively, with 10 bases between them. Germline V lookup: CDR1 MGHRA, CDR2 YSYEKL. The CDR3 consists of 14 residues. The CDR3 reads CASSQVSGPYGYTF. CDR3 bases: TGCGCCAGCAGCCAAGTGTCAGGGCCCTATGGCTACACCTTC.

This chain joins TRBV10-3 and TRBJ2-3; D might be TRBD2 (5 bases). Germline V gene sequence: CDR1 ENHRY, CDR2 SYGVKD. With 4 bases removed from V and 0 bases from J, the gap between germline ends came to 11 bases. The CDR3 runs 15 residues. The CDR3 sequence: CAISAVSASTDTQYF. CDR3 bases: TGTGCCATCAGTGCGGTTAGCGCTAGCACAGATACGCAGTATTTT.

The chain links TRBV2 to TRBJ2-7; D is unclear. The V and J ends lost 5 bases and 7 bases respectively, with 9 bases between them. This CDR3 region has 11 residues. Germline-derived CDR1 and CDR2 are SNHLY and FYNNEI. The CDR3 coding sequence is TGTGCCAGCAGTCTAATGAGGGAGCAGTACTTC. Its translation: CASSLMREQYF.

CDR3: CASSRTSGGASYEQYF. CDR3 nucleotide sequence: TGTGCCAGCAGCCGTACTAGCGGAGGAGCCTCCTACGAGCAGTACTTC. This sequence joins TRBV11-2 and TRBJ2-7; 8 bases line up with TRBD2. V gave up 5 bases and J gave up 0 bases; unmatched junction bases: 9. Germline V lookup: CDR1 SGHAT, CDR2 FQNNGV. The CDR3 is 16 amino acids.

This clone was detected a few times. V usage is TRBV10-2 and J usage is TRBJ2-5, with D maybe TRBD2 (6 bases). CDR3 length: 15 amino acids. V was trimmed by 0 bases and J by 0 bases, leaving 8 bases between them. Germline V gene lookup returns CDR1 WSHSY and CDR2 SAAADI. This CDR3 reads CASSESGTYQETQYF. CDR3 nucleotides: TGCGCCAGCAGTGAGTCTGGGACTTACCAAGAGACCCAGTACTTC.

The rearrangement uses TRBV4-1 and TRBJ2-7, with D maybe TRBD1 (5 bases). V lost 3 bases, J lost 2 bases, and 11 bases lay in between. CDR3 length equals 14 residues. The V gene's germline CDR1 is MGHRA and CDR2 YSYEKL. The CDR3 protein is CASSHRTQPYEQYF. As DNA, the CDR3 is TGCGCCAGCAGCCATAGGACACAACCCTACGAGCAGTACTTC.

This chain links TRBV9 with TRBJ2-6; 9 nucleotides line up with TRBD1. Germline trimming cut 3 bases from V and 1 base from J; bases unmatched to any gene: 8. Germline lookup yields CDR1 SGDLS and CDR2 YYNGEE. This CDR3 has 18 amino acids. This CDR3 is CASSAPGQGTSGANVLTF. The CDR3 coding sequence is TGTGCCAGCAGCGCCCCGGGACAGGGAACTTCTGGGGCCAACGTCCTGACTTTC.

V is TRBV2 and J is TRBJ2-5, with 9 bases matching TRBD2. The germline CDR1 and CDR2 sequences are SNHLY and FYNNEI. Trimming cost V 4 bases and J 5 bases; bases outside gene matches: 11. The CDR3 has 16 residues. The CDR3 is CASSGIAGAIDETQYF. For the CDR3, the DNA is TGTGCCAGCAGTGGAATAGCGGGGGCCATTGATGAGACCCAGTACTTC. The full variable domain, completed using reference TRBV2 and TRBJ2-5, is EPEVTQTPSHQVTQMGQEVILRCVPISNHLYFYWYRQILGQKVEFLVSFYNNEISEKSEIFDDQFSVERPDGSNFTLKIRSTKLEDSAMYFCASSGIAGAIDETQYFGPGTRLLVL.

The chain uses TRBV18 and TRBJ2-7, with 13 bases aligning to TRBD2. There are 15 residues in the CDR3. Germline loops: CDR1 KGHSH, CDR2 LQKENI. The V and J ends lost 3 bases and 6 bases, in that order; junction bases with no gene match: 5. The CDR3 protein is CASSPQTSGGTEQYF. Here the CDR3 DNA reads TGTGCCAGCTCACCCCAGACTAGCGGGGGGACCGAGCAGTACTTC.

The chain has TRBV6-1 and TRBJ1-5; possible D gene TRBD1, 6 bases. Deletions cut 1 base from V and 3 bases from J, with 13 bases between. CDR3 length: 16 amino acids. CDR1 MNHNS and CDR2 SASEGT come from the germline V gene. The CDR3 protein is CASSEEWTANNQPQHF. The CDR3 bases are TGTGCCAGCAGTGAAGAGTGGACAGCTAACAATCAGCCCCAGCATTTT.

CDR3 nucleotides: TGCGCCAGCAGCATAGGACTGGATAAGGATACGCAGTATTTT. The encoded protein is CASSIGLDKDTQYF. This chain connects TRBV5-1 to TRBJ2-3, with D possibly TRBD2 on 5 matching bases. The CDR3 runs 14 residues. Trimming took 4 bases from V and 6 from J, leaving 15 bases between them. Looked up from germline, CDR1 is SGHRS and CDR2 is YFSETQ.

The chain links TRBV11-3 to TRBJ2-7, with 7 bases identical to TRBD1. The CDR3 runs 14 residues. Germline trimming cut 5 bases from V and 2 bases from J; bases unmatched to any gene: 6. Germline V gene data show CDR1 as SGHNT and CDR2 as YENEEA. The CDR3 bases are TGTGCCAGCAGCCCCGGGACAGAAACCTACGAGCAGTACTTC. Translated, it gives CASSPGTETYEQYF.

The chain has TRBV5-4 and TRBJ2-7; D might be TRBD1 (6 bases). This CDR3 spans 14 amino acids. Germline loops: CDR1 SGHNT, CDR2 YYREEE (reference sequence). The ends were cut back, 4 bases at V and 3 bases at J, with 14 bases in the middle. CDR3 residues: CASSHRDILYEQYF. DNA of the CDR3: TGTGCCAGCAGCCACCGGGACATACTCTACGAGCAGTACTTC. The whole variable domain, filled in from reference TRBV5-4 and TRBJ2-7, reads ETGVTQSPTHLIKTRGQQVTLRCSSQSGHNTVSWYQQALGQGPQFIFQYYREEENGRGNFPPRFSGLQFPNYSSELNVNALELDDSALYLCASSHRDILYEQYFGPGTRLTVT.

This clone was seen a handful of times. The chain uses TRBV19 and TRBJ1-1, with TRBD1 identical over 8 bases. The CDR3 is 16 amino acids. Looked up from germline, CDR1 is LNHDA and CDR2 is SQIVND (reference sequence). J lost 1 base, V lost 4 bases, and 8 bases had no gene match. Written as DNA, the CDR3 is TGTGCCAGTAGTAATATCCAGGGGGCAGGGAACACTGAAGCTTTCTTT. Translating it yields CASSNIQGAGNTEAFF.